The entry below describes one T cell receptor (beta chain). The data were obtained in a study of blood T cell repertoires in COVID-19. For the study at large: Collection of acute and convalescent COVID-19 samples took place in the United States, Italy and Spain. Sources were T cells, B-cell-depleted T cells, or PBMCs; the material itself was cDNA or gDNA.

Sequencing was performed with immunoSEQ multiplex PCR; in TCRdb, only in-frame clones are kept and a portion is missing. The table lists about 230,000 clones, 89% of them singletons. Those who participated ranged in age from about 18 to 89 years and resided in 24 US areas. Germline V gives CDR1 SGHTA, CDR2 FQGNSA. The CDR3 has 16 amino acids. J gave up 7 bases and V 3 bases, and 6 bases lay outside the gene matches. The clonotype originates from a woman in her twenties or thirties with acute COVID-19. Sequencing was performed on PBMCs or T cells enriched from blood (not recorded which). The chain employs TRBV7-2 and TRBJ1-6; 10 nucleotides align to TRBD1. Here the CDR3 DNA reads TGTGCCAGCAGCTTCGACAGGGGGCTAGAAAATTCACCCCTCCACTTT. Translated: CASSFDRGLENSPLHF. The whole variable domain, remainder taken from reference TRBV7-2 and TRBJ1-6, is GAGVSQSPSNKVTEKGKDVELRCDPISGHTALYWYRQSLGQGLEFLIYFQGNSAPDKSGLPSDRFSAERTGGSVSTLTIQRTQQEDSAVYLCASSFDRGLENSPLHFGNGTRLTVT.